This T cell receptor beta chain was obtained from a study of shared T cell receptors in the human thymus. Trimming stripped 3 bases from V and 6 bases from J, with 21 bases between. This CDR3 is 16 amino acids long. The germline gives CDR1 LGHNA, CDR2 YNFKEQ. Produced via immunoSEQ multiplex PCR; TCRdb's table is partial and in-frame only. Of about 380,000 clones in the sample, approximately 95% were seen once. J is TRBJ2-7 and V is TRBV4-2; D might be TRBD1 (5 bases). The sequence was collected from a human donor. Material for sequencing was thymocytes. CDR3 residues: CASSHEGAAPFCEQYF. The CDR3, as DNA: TGTGCCAGCAGCCATGAAGGGGCTGCGCCTTTCTGCGAGCAGTACTTC.